The rows below give T cell receptor beta chains drawn from one sample of a study of graft-versus-host responses after intestinal transplantation. Some clones are missing from TCRdb's copy, which holds only in-frame ones; the method was immunoSEQ multiplex PCR. The table records approximately 130,000 clones, roughly 92% of them present only once. These TCRs' antigens remain unknown. The source material was unstimulated CD4+ T cells sorted from spleen or lymph node cells, sampled before intestinal transplant. The receptors shown here come from a human donor who received an intestinal transplant. Each CDR3 is given with its conserved first and last residue. Each record gives: J gene, D gene, clone size, V gene, CDR3 DNA, CDR3 protein. A D gene is named only where the DNA matches it firmly. The size of a clone is reported for some rows only, either as once, few or many, or as a class for expanded clones.

J gene: TRBJ1-5
D gene: .
clone size: .
V gene: TRBV19
CDR3 DNA: TGTGCCAGTAGTTATCTGAATCAGCCCCAGCATTTT
CDR3 protein: CASSYLNQPQHF

J gene: TRBJ2-4
D gene: .
clone size: .
V gene: TRBV18
CDR3 DNA: TGTGCCAGCTCACCCCTTAAGGATCCCTTTTTGTACTTC
CDR3 protein: CASSPLKDPFLYF

J gene: TRBJ1-4
D gene: TRBD1
clone size: once
V gene: TRBV30
CDR3 DNA: TGTGCCTGGGAACAGGGGGTGAATGAAAAACTGTTTTTT
CDR3 protein: CAWEQGVNEKLFF

J gene: TRBJ2-1
D gene: .
clone size: .
V gene: TRBV6-1
CDR3 DNA: TGTGCCAGCGTTGACCCAGGCTACAATGAGCAGTTCTTC
CDR3 protein: CASVDPGYNEQFF

J gene: TRBJ2-1
D gene: .
clone size: .
V gene: TRBV11-3
CDR3 DNA: TGTGCCAGCAGCTTAGGGTTCAGAACCTACAATGAGCAGTTCTTC
CDR3 protein: CASSLGFRTYNEQFF

J gene: TRBJ1-4
D gene: TRBD1
clone size: .
V gene: TRBV5-6
CDR3 DNA: TGTGCCAGCAGCCTCCCAGGACAGGGGGGATATGAAAAACTGTTTTTT
CDR3 protein: CASSLPGQGGYEKLFF

J gene: TRBJ1-1
D gene: .
clone size: .
V gene: TRBV5-5
CDR3 DNA: TGTGCCAGCAGACACCCGGTCGGGACTGAAGCTTTCTTT
CDR3 protein: CASRHPVGTEAFF

J gene: TRBJ2-7
D gene: .
clone size: .
V gene: TRBV7-8
CDR3 DNA: TGTGCCAGCAGCTTAGAGGCGGGACTTTCCTACGAGCAGTACTTC
CDR3 protein: CASSLEAGLSYEQYF

J gene: TRBJ1-4
D gene: .
clone size: .
V gene: TRBV10-2
CDR3 DNA: TGCGCCAGCGGTCGGGGGAACCCAACTAATGAAAAACTGTTTTTT
CDR3 protein: CASGRGNPTNEKLFF

J gene: TRBJ1-1
D gene: .
clone size: .
V gene: TRBV5-4
CDR3 DNA: TGTGCCAGCAGCGCACGATCCTCCGGGACAATTAACACTGAAGCTTTCTTT
CDR3 protein: CASSARSSGTINTEAFF

J gene: TRBJ2-6
D gene: .
clone size: .
V gene: TRBV5-1
CDR3 DNA: TGCGCCAGCAGCTTGGAACAGGGTGGGTCTGGGGCCAACGTCCTGACTTTC
CDR3 protein: CASSLEQGGSGANVLTF

J gene: TRBJ2-3
D gene: TRBD1
clone size: .
V gene: TRBV7-9
CDR3 DNA: TGTGCCAGCAGCTTATCCGGACAGGGTGTTGTCCGTGTAGATACGCAGTATTTT
CDR3 protein: CASSLSGQGVVRVDTQYF

J gene: TRBJ2-3
D gene: TRBD2
clone size: .
V gene: TRBV14
CDR3 DNA: TGTGCCAGCGCCATCGGGACTACTAGCACAGATACGCAGTATTTT
CDR3 protein: CASAIGTTSTDTQYF

J gene: TRBJ1-2
D gene: .
clone size: .
V gene: TRBV19
CDR3 DNA: TGTGCCAGTCATCGGGACGTTAATAACTATGGCTACACCTTC
CDR3 protein: CASHRDVNNYGYTF

J gene: TRBJ2-7
D gene: .
clone size: .
V gene: TRBV5-1
CDR3 DNA: TGCGCCAGCAGCTCATTCCCAGGGGCCTCCTACGAGCAGTACTTC
CDR3 protein: CASSSFPGASYEQYF

J gene: TRBJ2-3
D gene: .
clone size: .
V gene: TRBV5-8
CDR3 DNA: TGTGCCAGCAGCGGCGGACCACGCAGCACAGATACGCAGTATTTT
CDR3 protein: CASSGGPRSTDTQYF

J gene: TRBJ1-2
D gene: TRBD1
clone size: .
V gene: TRBV27
CDR3 DNA: TGTGCCAGCAGTCCCCAGGGGGCGCCTGGCTACACCTTC
CDR3 protein: CASSPQGAPGYTF

J gene: TRBJ2-1
D gene: TRBD1
clone size: .
V gene: TRBV4-1
CDR3 DNA: TGCGCCAGCAGCCAACCCTTGGACAGGGTCTCCTACAATGAGCAGTTCTTC
CDR3 protein: CASSQPLDRVSYNEQFF